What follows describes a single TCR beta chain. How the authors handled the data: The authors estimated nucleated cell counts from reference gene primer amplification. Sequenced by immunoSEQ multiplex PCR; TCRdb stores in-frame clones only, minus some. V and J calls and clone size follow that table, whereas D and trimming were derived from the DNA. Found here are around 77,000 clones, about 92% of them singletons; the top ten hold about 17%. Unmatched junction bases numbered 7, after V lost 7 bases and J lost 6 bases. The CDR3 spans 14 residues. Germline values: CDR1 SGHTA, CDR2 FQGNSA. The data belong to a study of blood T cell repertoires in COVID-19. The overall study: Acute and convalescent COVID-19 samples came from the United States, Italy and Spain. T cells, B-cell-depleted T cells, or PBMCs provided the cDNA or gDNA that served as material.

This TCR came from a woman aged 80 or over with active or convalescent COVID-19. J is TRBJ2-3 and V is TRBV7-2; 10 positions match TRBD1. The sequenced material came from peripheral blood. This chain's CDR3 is CASTRDRGRDTQYF. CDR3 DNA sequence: TGTGCCAGCACCCGGGACAGGGGTAGGGATACGCAGTATTTT.